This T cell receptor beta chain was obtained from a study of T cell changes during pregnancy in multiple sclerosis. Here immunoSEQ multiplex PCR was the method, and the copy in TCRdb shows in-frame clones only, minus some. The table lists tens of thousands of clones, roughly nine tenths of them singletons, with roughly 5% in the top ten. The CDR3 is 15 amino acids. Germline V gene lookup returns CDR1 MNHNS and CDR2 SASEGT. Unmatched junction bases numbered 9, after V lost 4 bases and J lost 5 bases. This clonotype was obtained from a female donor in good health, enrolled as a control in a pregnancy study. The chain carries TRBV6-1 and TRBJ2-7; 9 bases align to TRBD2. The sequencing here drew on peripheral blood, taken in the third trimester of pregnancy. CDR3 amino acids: CASSARSSGSNEQYF. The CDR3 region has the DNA TGTGCCAGCAGTGCCCGTAGTAGCGGGAGTAACGAGCAGTACTTC.